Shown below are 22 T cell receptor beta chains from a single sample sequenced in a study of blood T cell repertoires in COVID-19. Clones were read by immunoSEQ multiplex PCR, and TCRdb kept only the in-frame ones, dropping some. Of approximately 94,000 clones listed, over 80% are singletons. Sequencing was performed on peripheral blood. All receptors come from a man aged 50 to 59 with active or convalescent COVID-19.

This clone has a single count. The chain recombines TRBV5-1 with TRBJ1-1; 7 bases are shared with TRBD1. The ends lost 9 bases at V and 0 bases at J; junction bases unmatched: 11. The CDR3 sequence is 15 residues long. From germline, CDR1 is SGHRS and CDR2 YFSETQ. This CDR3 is CATSEETGMNTEAFF. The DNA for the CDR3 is TGCGCCACTTCGGAGGAGACAGGGATGAACACTGAAGCTTTCTTT.

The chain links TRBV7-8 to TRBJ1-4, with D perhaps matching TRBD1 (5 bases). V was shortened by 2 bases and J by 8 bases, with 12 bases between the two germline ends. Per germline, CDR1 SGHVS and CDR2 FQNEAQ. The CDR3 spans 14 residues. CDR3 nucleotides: TGTGCCAGCAGCTTACGGCAGGGAACCGAAAAACTGTTTTTT. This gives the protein CASSLRQGTEKLFF.

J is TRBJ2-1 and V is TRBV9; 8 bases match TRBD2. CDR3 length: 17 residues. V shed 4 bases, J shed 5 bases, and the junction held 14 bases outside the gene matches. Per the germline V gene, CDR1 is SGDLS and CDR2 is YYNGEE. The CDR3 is CASSPREGAGEDNEQFF. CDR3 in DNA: TGTGCCAGCAGCCCTCGAGAGGGAGCGGGAGAGGACAATGAGCAGTTCTTC.

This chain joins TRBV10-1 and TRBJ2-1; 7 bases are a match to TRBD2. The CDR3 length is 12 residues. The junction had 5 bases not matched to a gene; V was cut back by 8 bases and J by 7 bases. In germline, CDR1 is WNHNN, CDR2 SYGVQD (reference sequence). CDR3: CASARTSNEQFF. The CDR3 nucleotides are TGCGCCAGCGCCCGGACTAGTAATGAGCAGTTCTTC.

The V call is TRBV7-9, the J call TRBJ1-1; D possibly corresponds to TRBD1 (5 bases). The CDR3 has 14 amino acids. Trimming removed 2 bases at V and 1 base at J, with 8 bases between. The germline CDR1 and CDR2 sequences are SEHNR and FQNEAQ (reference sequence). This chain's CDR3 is CASSLNGGNTEAFF. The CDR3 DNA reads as TGTGCCAGCAGCTTAAACGGGGGGAACACTGAAGCTTTCTTT.

The DNA of the CDR3 is TGTGCCAGCAGCTTAGGACGGGTTAAAGCGAACACCGGGGAGCTGTTTTTT. Translating gives CASSLGRVKANTGELFF. The chain uses TRBV11-3 and TRBJ2-2; D is unresolved. Germline V gene sequence: CDR1 SGHNT, CDR2 YENEEA. Deletions cut 1 base from V and 0 bases from J, with 12 bases between. This CDR3 is built from 17 residues.

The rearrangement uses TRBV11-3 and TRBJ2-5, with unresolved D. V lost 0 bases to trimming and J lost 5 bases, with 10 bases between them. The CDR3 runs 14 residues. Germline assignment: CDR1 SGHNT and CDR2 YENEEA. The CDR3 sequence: CASSLDPSAETQYF. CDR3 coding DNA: TGTGCCAGCAGCTTAGATCCTAGTGCGGAGACCCAGTACTTC.

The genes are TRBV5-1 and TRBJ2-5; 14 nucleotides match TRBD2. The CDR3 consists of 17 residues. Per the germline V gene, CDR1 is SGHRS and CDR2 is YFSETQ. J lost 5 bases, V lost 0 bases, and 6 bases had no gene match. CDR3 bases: TGCGCCAGCAGCTTGGGGACTAGCGGGAGGACCGTCGAGACCCAGTACTTC. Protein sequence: CASSLGTSGRTVETQYF.

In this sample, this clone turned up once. The CDR3 DNA reads as TGTGCCAGCAGTTTCGGTCGGACCCAGTACTTC. As protein: CASSFGRTQYF. This chain joins TRBV12-3 or TRBV12-4 and TRBJ2-5; D not resolved. The V end lost 3 bases, the J end lost 7 bases, and 6 bases lay between the germline ends. CDR3 size: 11 residues.

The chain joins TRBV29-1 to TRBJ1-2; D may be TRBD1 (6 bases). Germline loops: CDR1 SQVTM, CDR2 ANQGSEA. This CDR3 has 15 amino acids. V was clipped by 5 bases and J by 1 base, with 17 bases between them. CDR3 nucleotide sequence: TGCAGCGTTACCCGACAGGCCAGGGGTAACTATGGCTACACCTTC. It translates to CSVTRQARGNYGYTF.

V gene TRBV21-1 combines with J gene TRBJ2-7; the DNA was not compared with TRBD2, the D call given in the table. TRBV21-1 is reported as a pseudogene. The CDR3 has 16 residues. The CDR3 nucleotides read TGTGCCAGCAGCATCAATCCGGGACTAGGCTCCTACGAGCAGTACTTC. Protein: CASSINPGLGSYEQYF.

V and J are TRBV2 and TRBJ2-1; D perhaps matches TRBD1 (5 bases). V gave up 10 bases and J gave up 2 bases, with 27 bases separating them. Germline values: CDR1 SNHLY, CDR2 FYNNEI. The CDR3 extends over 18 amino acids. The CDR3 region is CAIETDLKGGPAYNEQFF. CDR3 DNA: TGTGCCATCGAGACAGACCTCAAGGGCGGACCAGCCTACAATGAGCAGTTCTTC.

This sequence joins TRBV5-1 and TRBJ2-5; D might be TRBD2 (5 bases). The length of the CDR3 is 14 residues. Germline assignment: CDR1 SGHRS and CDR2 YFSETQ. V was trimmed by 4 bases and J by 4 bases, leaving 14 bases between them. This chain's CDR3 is CASSSEAVLETQYF. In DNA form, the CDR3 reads TGCGCCAGCAGCAGTGAAGCGGTTTTAGAGACCCAGTACTTC.

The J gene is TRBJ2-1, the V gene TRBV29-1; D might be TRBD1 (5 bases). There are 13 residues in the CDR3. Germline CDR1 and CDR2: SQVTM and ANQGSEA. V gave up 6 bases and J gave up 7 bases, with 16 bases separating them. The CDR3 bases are TGCAGCGTAATGTCGTCCAGGGTGAATGAGCAGTTCTTC. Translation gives CSVMSSRVNEQFF.

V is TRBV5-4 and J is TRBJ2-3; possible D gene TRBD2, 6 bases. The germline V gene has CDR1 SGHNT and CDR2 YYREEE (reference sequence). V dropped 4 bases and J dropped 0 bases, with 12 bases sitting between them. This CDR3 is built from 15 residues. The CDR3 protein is CASSAGRLSTDTQYF. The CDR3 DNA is TGTGCCAGCAGCGCGGGACGGTTAAGCACAGATACGCAGTATTTT. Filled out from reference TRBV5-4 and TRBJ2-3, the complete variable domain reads ETGVTQSPTHLIKTRGQQVTLRCSSQSGHNTVSWYQQALGQGPQFIFQYYREEENGRGNFPPRFSGLQFPNYSSELNVNALELDDSALYLCASSAGRLSTDTQYFGPGTRLTVL.

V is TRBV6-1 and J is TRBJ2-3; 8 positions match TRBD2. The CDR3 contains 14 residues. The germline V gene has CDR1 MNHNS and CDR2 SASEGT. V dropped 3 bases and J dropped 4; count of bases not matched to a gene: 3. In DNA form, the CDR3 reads TGTGCCAGCAGTGAGGGACTAGGTGCAGATACGCAGTATTTT. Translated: CASSEGLGADTQYF.

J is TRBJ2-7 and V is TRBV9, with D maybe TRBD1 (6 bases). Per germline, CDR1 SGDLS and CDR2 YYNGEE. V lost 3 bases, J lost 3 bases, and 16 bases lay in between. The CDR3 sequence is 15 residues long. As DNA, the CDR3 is TGTGCCAGCAGCGCTTCGGGACAAAGCTTCTACGAGCAGTACTTC. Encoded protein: CASSASGQSFYEQYF. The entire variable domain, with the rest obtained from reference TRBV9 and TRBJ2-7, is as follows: DSGVTQTPKHLITATGQRVTLRCSPRSGDLSVYWYQQSLDQGLQFLIQYYNGEERAKGNILERFSAQQFPDLHSELNLSSLELGDSALYFCASSASGQSFYEQYFGPGTRLTVT.

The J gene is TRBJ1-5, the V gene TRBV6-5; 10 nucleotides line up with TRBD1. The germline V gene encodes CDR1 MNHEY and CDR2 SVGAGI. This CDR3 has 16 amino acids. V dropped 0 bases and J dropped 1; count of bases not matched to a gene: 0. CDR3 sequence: CASSYSGQGSNQPQHF. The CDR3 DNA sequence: TGTGCCAGCAGTTACTCGGGACAGGGGAGCAATCAGCCCCAGCATTTT.

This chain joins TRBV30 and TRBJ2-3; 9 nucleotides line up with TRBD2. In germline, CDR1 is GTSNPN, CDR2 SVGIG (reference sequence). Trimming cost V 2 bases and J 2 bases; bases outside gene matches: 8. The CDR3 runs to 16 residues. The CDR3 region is CAWSPGLADPTDTQYF. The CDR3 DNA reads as TGTGCCTGGAGTCCGGGACTAGCAGATCCCACAGATACGCAGTATTTT.

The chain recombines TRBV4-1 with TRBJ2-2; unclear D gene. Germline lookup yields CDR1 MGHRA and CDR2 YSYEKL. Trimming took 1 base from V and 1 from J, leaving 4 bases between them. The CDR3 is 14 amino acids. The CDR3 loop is CASSQGQNTGELFF. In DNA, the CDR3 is TGCGCCAGCAGCCAAGGACAGAACACCGGGGAGCTGTTTTTT.

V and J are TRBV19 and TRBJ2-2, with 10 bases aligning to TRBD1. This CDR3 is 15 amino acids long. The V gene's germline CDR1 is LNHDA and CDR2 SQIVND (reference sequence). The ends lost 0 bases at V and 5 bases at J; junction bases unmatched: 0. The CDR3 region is CASSIEGQGTGELFF. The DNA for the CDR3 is TGTGCCAGTAGTATAGAGGGACAGGGGACCGGGGAGCTGTTTTTT.

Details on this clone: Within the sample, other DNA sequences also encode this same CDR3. The chain's CDR3 is CSARQGHEQYF. CDR3 in DNA: TGCAGTGCCCGACAGGGTCACGAGCAGTACTTC. The V call is TRBV20-1, the J call TRBJ2-7; 7 bases line up with TRBD1. The germline V gene has CDR1 DFQATT and CDR2 SNEGSKA (reference sequence). V was pared by 6 bases and J by 5 bases, with 4 bases of the junction left unmatched. The CDR3 contains 11 residues.